These T cell receptor beta chains were read from a single sample in a study of T cells in Graves' hyperthyroidism and ophthalmopathy. TCRdb passed the multiplex PCR reads through MiXCR, listing each CDR3 protein once. The sample lists more than 300,000 distinct CDR3 sequences, roughly 14% occurring once. Sequenced sample: blood. The receptors shown here come from a woman aged 60-75 years with Graves' hyperthyroidism. The CDR3 runs from the conserved cysteine through the conserved F or W. A D gene is named only where the DNA matches it firmly. The size entry is marked missing in some rows and otherwise reads once, few, many or a size class.

d_call	v_call	clone_size	j_call	cdr3_nt	cdr3_aa
NA	TRBV19	NA	TRBJ1-6	TGTGCCAGTAGTATTCAGGGCTTGGATTCACCCCTCCACTTT	CASSIQGLDSPLHF
NA	TRBV30	many	TRBJ2-7	TGTGCCTGGAGTGTCCCAGGAAACGAGCAGTACTTC	CAWSVPGNEQYF
TRBD1	TRBV7-9	NA	TRBJ1-1	TGTGCCAGCAGCCTGGGGACAGGGTACGGGAACACTGAAGCTTTCTTT	CASSLGTGYGNTEAFF
NA	TRBV7-3	many	TRBJ2-2	TGTGCCAGCAGTTTCTTTAACACCGGGGAGCTGTTTTTT	CASSFFNTGELFF
NA	TRBV28	NA	TRBJ1-5	TGTGCCAGCAGCCGTCAGAGGCCCCAGCATTTT	CASSRQRPQHF
NA	TRBV5-1	many	TRBJ1-2	TGCGCCAGCAGCGCCCAGGGCTCTAACTATGGCTACACCTTC	CASSAQGSNYGYTF
TRBD1	TRBV19	NA	TRBJ1-2	TGTGCCAGTAGTATACCCGGGACAGGGGGTTGGTATGGCTACACCTTC	CASSIPGTGGWYGYTF
NA	TRBV19	NA	TRBJ2-3	TGTGCCAGTAGTATCTTGGCAGATACGCAGTATTTT	CASSILADTQYF
TRBD1	TRBV6-1	once	TRBJ1-5	TGTGCCAGCAGACAGGGGGGGAGCAGCAATCAGCCCCAGCATTTT	CASRQGGSSNQPQHF
NA	TRBV6-5	few	TRBJ2-5	TGTGCCAGCAGTTACTCTCCGGGAGAGGGGTACTTC	CASSYSPGEGYF
NA	TRBV7-2	many	TRBJ2-7	TGTGCCAGCAGCTTAGCGGATCTTACCTACGAGCAGTACTTC	CASSLADLTYEQYF
TRBD2	TRBV12-5	many	TRBJ2-1	TGTGCTAGTGGTTGGATCTCCGGGACTAGCGGATACGAAGGGGGCAATGAGCAGTTCTTC	CASGWISGTSGYEGGNEQFF
NA	TRBV12-3/TRBV12-4	many	TRBJ2-1	TGTGCCACCAGAGCAGTGGATGAGCAGTTCTTC	CATRAVDEQFF
TRBD1	TRBV10-3	many	TRBJ1-1	TGTGCCATCAGTGAAGCAGGGGGCACTGAAGCTTTCTTT	CAISEAGGTEAFF
NA	TRBV10-3	many	TRBJ2-7	TGTGCCATCACCGAATGGGCGGGGGCCGTGGGGGAGCAGTACTTC	CAITEWAGAVGEQYF
TRBD1	TRBV20-1	NA	TRBJ2-5	TGCAGTGCCACGGACAGGGGGCGGCAAGAGACCCAGTACTTC	CSATDRGRQETQYF
TRBD1	TRBV12-3/TRBV12-4	NA	TRBJ2-7	TGTGCCAGCAGCGGGACAGGGCTCGAGCAGTACTTC	CASSGTGLEQYF
NA	TRBV20-1	NA	TRBJ1-6	TGCAGTGCTAGAGTGAGCGGGGTTGCTTCACCCCTCCACTTT	CSARVSGVASPLHF
TRBD1	TRBV12-5	many	TRBJ1-5	TGTGCTAGTGGTGGGGACAGTCTCTTGGAGCCCCAGCATTTT	CASGGDSLLEPQHF
NA	TRBV30	many	TRBJ1-5	TGTGCCTGGAGTGTCGGCATTAGCAATCAGCCCCAGCATTTT	CAWSVGISNQPQHF
NA	TRBV19	NA	TRBJ2-1	TGTGCCAGTAGTATGGGGGATACCAAAAGCCCCTACAATGAGCAGTTCTTC	CASSMGDTKSPYNEQFF
NA	TRBV20-1	many	TRBJ1-6	TGCAGTGCTAGTGAGGGCAGGGTAGGAGAATCACCCCTCCACTTT	CSASEGRVGESPLHF
NA	TRBV27	many	TRBJ2-1	TGTGCCAGCAGCTGGGGGGCTGGCAATGAGCAGTTCTTC	CASSWGAGNEQFF
NA	TRBV6-2/TRBV6-3	many	TRBJ2-3	TGTGCCAGCAGTTACCTCCGCACAGATACGCAGTATTTT	CASSYLRTDTQYF
TRBD2	TRBV11-3	many	TRBJ2-3	TGTGCCAGCAGCCTCCGACTAGCGGGGGGCGGAGCAGATACGCAGTATTTT	CASSLRLAGGGADTQYF
TRBD1	TRBV25-1	NA	TRBJ2-2	TGTGCCAGCAGTGACCCCTACAGGGGGCAGGCCGGGGAGCTGTTTTTT	CASSDPYRGQAGELFF
NA	TRBV5-1	many	TRBJ1-5	TGCGCCAGCAGCTTGGTGGGGGGCGAACCCCAGCATTTT	CASSLVGGEPQHF
TRBD1	TRBV18	many	TRBJ2-7	TGTGCCAGCTCACCATCGGGACAGAGCTCCTACGAGCAGTACTTC	CASSPSGQSSYEQYF
TRBD2	TRBV29-1	few	TRBJ2-2	TGCAGCGTTAGACTAGCGGGACCCACCGGGGAGCTGTTTTTT	CSVRLAGPTGELFF
NA	TRBV5-8	many	TRBJ1-5	TGTGCCAGCAGCTTGGCCAGACAGAGCTATAGCAATCAGCCCCAGCATTTT	CASSLARQSYSNQPQHF
NA	TRBV20-1	NA	TRBJ2-7	TGCAGTGCTAGTACCGGTTTTTTGGACGAGCAGTACTTC	CSASTGFLDEQYF
NA	TRBV19	NA	TRBJ1-2	TGTGCCAGTAATCCTCCGACCCTACCGCCCTTCTATGGCTACACCTTC	CASNPPTLPPFYGYTF
NA	TRBV7-2	many	TRBJ2-1	TGTGCCAGCAGCTTGTTGCGGGAACCCTTCTACAATGAGCAGTTCTTC	CASSLLREPFYNEQFF
NA	TRBV20-1	many	TRBJ1-1	TGCAGTGCTAGGGTGGGGGGGTTGGACACTGAAGCTTTCTTT	CSARVGGLDTEAFF
NA	TRBV20-1	many	TRBJ1-2	TGCAGTGCCCTAACATTCGAGGGGGGCTACACCTTC	CSALTFEGGYTF
NA	TRBV12-3/TRBV12-4	NA	TRBJ1-4	TGTGCCAGCGCAGGGTACCACCTTGAAAAACTGTTTTTT	CASAGYHLEKLFF
NA	TRBV12-3/TRBV12-4	many	TRBJ1-2	TGTGCCAGCAGTTTGGGTAACTATGGCTACACCTTC	CASSLGNYGYTF
TRBD1	TRBV7-3	many	TRBJ1-2	TGTGCCAGCAGCCCACAGGGGTTAAACTATGGCTACACCTTC	CASSPQGLNYGYTF
TRBD1	TRBV20-1	NA	TRBJ2-2	TGCAGTGCTAGAGCAGGGGGGAACACCGGGGAGCTGTTTTTT	CSARAGGNTGELFF
NA	TRBV7-9	NA	TRBJ1-3	TGTGCCAGCAGCTTAGGGGAGCGTGGAAACACCATATATTTT	CASSLGERGNTIYF
TRBD2	TRBV11-2	many	TRBJ2-4	TGTGCCAGCAGCTTAGGCCGGCTAGCGGGTACATTCGGGGCCAAAAACATTCAGTACTTC	CASSLGRLAGTFGAKNIQYF
TRBD2	TRBV28	many	TRBJ2-7	TGTGCCAGCAGTTCCCCCTGGGGGGGAGGTTCCTACGAGCAGTACTTC	CASSSPWGGGSYEQYF
NA	TRBV5-1	many	TRBJ1-2	TGCGCCAGCAGCTCGGGGAACGATTATGGCTACACCTTC	CASSSGNDYGYTF
NA	TRBV27	NA	TRBJ1-1	TGTGCCAGCAGCTTGGGGGGGGGGACGCAAAAGGAAAACACTGAAGCTTTCTTT	CASSLGGGTQKENTEAFF
TRBD2	TRBV2	many	TRBJ2-1	TGTGCCAGCAGTGACCGGACTAGCGGGAGCAGTGAGCAGTTCTTC	CASSDRTSGSSEQFF
NA	TRBV6-2/TRBV6-3	NA	TRBJ2-2	TGTGCCAGCAGTTATTATGGGACAACGAACACCGGGGAGCTGTTTTTT	CASSYYGTTNTGELFF
NA	TRBV11-2	NA	TRBJ2-3	TGTGCCAGCAGCTCTCTCTGGCGGCCTACGCAGTATTTT	CASSSLWRPTQYF
TRBD2	TRBV5-1	many	TRBJ2-1	TGCGCCAGCAGCTTAGGACTAGCGGGAGGTAACAATGAGCAGTTCTTC	CASSLGLAGGNNEQFF
NA	TRBV3-1	few	TRBJ2-5	TGTGCCAGCAGATTTCAAGAGACCCAGTACTTC	CASRFQETQYF
TRBD2	TRBV30	NA	TRBJ2-2	TGTGCCTGGAGCCGGACTAGCGGGAGAATGGCCGGGGAGCTGTTTTTT	CAWSRTSGRMAGELFF
TRBD1	TRBV2	many	TRBJ1-5	TGTGCCAGCAGCCGGCTGGGGACAGGGATACTACAGCCCCAGCATTTT	CASSRLGTGILQPQHF